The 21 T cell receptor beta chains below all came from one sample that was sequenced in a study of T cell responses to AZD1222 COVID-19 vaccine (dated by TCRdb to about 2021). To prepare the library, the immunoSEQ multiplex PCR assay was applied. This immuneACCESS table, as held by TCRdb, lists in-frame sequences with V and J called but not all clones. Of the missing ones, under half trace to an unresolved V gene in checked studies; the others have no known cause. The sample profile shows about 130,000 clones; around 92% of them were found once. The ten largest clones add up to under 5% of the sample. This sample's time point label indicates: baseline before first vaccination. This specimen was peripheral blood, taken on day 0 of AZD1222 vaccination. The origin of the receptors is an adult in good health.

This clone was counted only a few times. CDR3 DNA: TGTGCCAGCAGTTTGGGGGTTGGGGGAAACACCATATATTTT. The encoded protein is CASSLGVGGNTIYF. The chain carries TRBV28 and TRBJ1-3; possible D gene TRBD1, 5 bases. Germline V lookup: CDR1 MDHEN, CDR2 SYDVKM. This CDR3 contains 14 residues. V was clipped by 3 bases and J by 4 bases, with 10 bases between them.

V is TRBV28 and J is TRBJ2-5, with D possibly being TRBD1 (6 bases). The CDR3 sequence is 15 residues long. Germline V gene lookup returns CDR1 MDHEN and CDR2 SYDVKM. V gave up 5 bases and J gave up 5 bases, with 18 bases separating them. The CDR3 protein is CASSPSAGVLETQYF. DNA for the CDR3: TGTGCCAGCAGTCCTAGTGCAGGGGTGCTCGAGACCCAGTACTTC.

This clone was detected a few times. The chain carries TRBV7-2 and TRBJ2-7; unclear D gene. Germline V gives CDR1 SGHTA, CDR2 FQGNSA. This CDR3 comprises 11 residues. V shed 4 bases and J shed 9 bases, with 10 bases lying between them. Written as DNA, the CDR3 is TGTGCCAGCAGCTCAGGAGCACGGCAGTACTTC. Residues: CASSSGARQYF.

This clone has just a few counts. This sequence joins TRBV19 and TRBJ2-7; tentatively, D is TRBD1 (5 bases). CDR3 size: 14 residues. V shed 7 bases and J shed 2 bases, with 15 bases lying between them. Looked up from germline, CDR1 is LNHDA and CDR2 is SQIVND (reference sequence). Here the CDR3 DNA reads TGTGCCAGTAAATCCCAGGGATCAGCCTACGAGCAGTACTTC. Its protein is CASKSQGSAYEQYF.

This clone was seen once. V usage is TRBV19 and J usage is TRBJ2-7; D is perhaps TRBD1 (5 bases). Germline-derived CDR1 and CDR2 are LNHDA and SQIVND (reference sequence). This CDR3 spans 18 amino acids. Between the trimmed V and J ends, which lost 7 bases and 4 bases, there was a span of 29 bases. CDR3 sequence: CASKGPRTGTGERYEQYF. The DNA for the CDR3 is TGTGCCAGTAAGGGCCCCAGGACCGGTACAGGAGAAAGGTACGAGCAGTACTTC.

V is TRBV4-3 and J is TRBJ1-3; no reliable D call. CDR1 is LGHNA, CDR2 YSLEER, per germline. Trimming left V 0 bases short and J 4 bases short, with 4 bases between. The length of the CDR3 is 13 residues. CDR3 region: CASSQDRGNTIYF. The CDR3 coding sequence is TGCGCCAGCAGCCAAGATAGGGGAAACACCATATATTTT.

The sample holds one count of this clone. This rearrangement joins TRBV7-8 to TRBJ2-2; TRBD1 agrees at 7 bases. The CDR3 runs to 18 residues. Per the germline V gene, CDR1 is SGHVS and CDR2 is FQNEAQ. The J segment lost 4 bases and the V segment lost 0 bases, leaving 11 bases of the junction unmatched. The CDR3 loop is CASSLASYRGRFTGELFF. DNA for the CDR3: TGTGCCAGCAGCTTAGCTTCGTATAGGGGGCGCTTCACCGGGGAGCTGTTTTTT. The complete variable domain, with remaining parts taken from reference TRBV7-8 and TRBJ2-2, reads GAGVSQSPRYKVAKRGQDVALRCDPISGHVSLFWYQQALGQGPEFLTYFQNEAQLDKSGLPSDRFFAERPEGSVSTLKIQRTQQEDSAVYLCASSLASYRGRFTGELFFGEGSRLTVL.

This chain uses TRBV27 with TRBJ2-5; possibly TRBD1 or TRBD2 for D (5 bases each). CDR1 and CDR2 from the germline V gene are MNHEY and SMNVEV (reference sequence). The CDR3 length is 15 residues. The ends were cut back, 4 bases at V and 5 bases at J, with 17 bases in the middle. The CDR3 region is CASSSPGAFSETQYF. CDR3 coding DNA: TGTGCCAGCAGTTCCCCCGGGGCCTTCTCGGAGACCCAGTACTTC.

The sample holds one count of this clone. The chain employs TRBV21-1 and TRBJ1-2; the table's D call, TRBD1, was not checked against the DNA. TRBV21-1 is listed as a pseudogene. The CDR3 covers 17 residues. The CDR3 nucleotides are TGTGCCAGCAGCCCAAGAGAGGGGACAGGGAGAATCTATGGCTACACCTTC. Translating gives CASSPREGTGRIYGYTF.

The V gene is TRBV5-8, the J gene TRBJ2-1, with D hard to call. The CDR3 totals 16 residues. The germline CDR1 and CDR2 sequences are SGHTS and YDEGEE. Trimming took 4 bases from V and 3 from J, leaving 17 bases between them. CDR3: CASSPAFRSLYNEQFF. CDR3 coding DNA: TGTGCCAGCAGCCCCGCGTTTAGGTCCCTCTACAATGAGCAGTTCTTC.

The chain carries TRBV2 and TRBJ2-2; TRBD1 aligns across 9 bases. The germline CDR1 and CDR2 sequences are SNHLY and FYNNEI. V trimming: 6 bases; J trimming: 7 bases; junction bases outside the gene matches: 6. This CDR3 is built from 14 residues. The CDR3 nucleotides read TGTGCCAGCAGCAAAACAGGGGGCAGCGGGGAGCTGTTTTTT. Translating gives CASSKTGGSGELFF.

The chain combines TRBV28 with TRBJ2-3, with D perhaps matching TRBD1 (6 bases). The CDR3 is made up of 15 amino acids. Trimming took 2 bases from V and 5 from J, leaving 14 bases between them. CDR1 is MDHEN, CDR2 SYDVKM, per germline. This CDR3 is CASSLAITGLDTQYF. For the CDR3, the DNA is TGTGCCAGCAGTTTAGCAATTACAGGGTTAGATACGCAGTATTTT.

CDR3 sequence (DNA): TGTGCCAGCAGTAGAACCCCAGGGGGCAATCAGCCCCAGCATTTT. It yields the protein CASSRTPGGNQPQHF. The J gene is TRBJ1-5, the V gene TRBV27; D might be TRBD1 (6 bases). CDR1 is MNHEY and CDR2 is SMNVEV in the germline V gene (reference sequence). CDR3 size: 15 residues. Trimming took 5 bases from V and 2 from J, leaving 13 bases between them.

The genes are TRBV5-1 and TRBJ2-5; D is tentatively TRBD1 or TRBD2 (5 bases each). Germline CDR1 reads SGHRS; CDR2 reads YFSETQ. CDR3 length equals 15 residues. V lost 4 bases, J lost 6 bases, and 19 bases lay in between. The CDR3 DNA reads TGCGCCAGCAGCCTGGGTGGGACCCCGAGCCAGACCCAGTACTTC. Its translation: CASSLGGTPSQTQYF.

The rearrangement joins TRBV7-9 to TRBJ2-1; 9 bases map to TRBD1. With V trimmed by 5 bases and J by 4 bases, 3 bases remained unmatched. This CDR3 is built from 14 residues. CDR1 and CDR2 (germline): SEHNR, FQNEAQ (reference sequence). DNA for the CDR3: TGTGCCAGCAGCAGCGGACAGGGGTACAATGAGCAGTTCTTC. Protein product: CASSSGQGYNEQFF.

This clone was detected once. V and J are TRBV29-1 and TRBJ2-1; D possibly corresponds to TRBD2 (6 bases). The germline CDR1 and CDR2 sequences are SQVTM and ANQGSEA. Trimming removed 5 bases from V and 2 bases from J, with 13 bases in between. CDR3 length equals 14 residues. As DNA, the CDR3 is TGCAGCGTTCCCCATGCGGGGACCTACAATGAGCAGTTCTTC. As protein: CSVPHAGTYNEQFF.

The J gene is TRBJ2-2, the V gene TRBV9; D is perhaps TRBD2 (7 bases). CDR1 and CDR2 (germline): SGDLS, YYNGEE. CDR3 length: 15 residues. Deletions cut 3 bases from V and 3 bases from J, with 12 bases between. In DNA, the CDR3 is TGTGCCAGCAGCGCCGGGGGGCTCGACACCGGGGAGCTGTTTTTT. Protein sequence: CASSAGGLDTGELFF.

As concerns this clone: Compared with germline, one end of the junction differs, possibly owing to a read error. The chain's CDR3 is CAISSGGGGVLSDF. CDR3 DNA: TGTGCCATCAGTTCAGGAGGGGGAGGTGTCCTGTCTGACTTC. The genes are TRBV10-3 and TRBJ2-5; D assignment may be TRBD1 or TRBD2 (6 bases each). Germline CDR1 is ENHRY and CDR2 is SYGVKD. CDR3 length: 14 amino acids.

Here the CDR3 reads CASSQAGDTEAFF. CDR3 DNA: TGTGCCAGCAGCCAAGCAGGGGACACTGAAGCTTTCTTT. The chain carries TRBV7-9 and TRBJ1-1, with D possibly matching TRBD1 (6 bases). Germline-derived CDR1 and CDR2 are SEHNR and FQNEAQ (reference sequence). This CDR3 has 13 amino acids. Trimming pared 5 bases from V and 3 bases from J, leaving 10 bases between.

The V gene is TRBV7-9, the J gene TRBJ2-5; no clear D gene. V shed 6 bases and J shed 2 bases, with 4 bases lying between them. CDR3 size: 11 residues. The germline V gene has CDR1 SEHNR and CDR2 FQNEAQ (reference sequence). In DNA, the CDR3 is TGTGCCAGCAGTGATCAAGAGACCCAGTACTTC. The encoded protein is CASSDQETQYF.

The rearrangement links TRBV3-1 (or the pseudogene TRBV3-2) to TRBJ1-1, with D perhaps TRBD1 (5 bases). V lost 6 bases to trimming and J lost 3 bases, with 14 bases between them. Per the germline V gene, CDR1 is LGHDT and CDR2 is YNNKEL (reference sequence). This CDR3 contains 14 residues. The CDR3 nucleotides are TGTGCCAGCAGTCAAAACTCGGGGGACACTGAAGCTTTCTTT. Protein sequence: CASSQNSGDTEAFF.